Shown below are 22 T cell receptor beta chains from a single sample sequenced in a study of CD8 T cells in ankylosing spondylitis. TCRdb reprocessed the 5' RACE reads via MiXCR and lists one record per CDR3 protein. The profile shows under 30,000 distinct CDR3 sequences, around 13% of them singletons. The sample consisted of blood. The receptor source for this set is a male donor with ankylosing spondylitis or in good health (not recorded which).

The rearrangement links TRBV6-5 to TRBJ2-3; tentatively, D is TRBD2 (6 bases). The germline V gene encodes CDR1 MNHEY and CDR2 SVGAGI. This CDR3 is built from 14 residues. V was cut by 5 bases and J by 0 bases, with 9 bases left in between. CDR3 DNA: TGTGCCAGCAGTACGGGACTTAGCACAGATACGCAGTATTTT. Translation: CASSTGLSTDTQYF.

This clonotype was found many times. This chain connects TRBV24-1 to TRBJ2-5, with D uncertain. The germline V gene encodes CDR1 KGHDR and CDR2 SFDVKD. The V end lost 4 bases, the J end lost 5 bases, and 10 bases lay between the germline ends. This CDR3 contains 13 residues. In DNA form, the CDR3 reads TGTGCCACCAGTGACCAAGGATGGGAGACCCAGTACTTC. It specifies CATSDQGWETQYF.

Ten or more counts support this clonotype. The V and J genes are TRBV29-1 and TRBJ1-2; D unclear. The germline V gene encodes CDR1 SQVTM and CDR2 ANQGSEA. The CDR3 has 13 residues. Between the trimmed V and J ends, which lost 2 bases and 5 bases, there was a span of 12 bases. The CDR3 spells CSVERFSGYGYTF. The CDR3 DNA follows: TGCAGCGTTGAACGCTTTTCGGGGTATGGCTACACCTTC.

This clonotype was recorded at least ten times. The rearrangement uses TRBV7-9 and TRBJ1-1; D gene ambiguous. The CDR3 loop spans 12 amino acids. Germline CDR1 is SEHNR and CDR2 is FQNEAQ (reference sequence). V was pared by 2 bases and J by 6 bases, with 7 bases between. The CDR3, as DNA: TGTGCCAGCAGCTTATACACATCTGAAGCTTTCTTT. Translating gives CASSLYTSEAFF.

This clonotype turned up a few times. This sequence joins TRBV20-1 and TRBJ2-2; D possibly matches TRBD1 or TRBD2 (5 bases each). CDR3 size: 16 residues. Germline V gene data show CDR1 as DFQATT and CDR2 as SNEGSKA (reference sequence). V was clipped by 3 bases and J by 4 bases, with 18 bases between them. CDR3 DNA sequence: TGCAGTGCTAGGGGGACCTTTTCAGTCGGCACCGGGGAGCTGTTTTTT. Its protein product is CSARGTFSVGTGELFF.

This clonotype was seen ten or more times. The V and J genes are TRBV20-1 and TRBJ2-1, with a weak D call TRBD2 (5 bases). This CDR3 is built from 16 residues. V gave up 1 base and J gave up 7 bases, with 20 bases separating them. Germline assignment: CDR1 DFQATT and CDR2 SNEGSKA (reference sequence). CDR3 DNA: TGCAGTGCTAGAGCGGCCCGAGGGAATAGGTGGAATGAGCAGTTCTTC. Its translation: CSARAARGNRWNEQFF.

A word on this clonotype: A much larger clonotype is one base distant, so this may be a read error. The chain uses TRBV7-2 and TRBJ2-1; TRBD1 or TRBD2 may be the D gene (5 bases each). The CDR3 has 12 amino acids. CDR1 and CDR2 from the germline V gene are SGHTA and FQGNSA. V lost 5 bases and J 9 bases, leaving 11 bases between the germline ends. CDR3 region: CTSSPDGGEQFF. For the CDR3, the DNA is TGTACCAGCAGCCCCGATGGGGGTGAGCAGTTCTTC.

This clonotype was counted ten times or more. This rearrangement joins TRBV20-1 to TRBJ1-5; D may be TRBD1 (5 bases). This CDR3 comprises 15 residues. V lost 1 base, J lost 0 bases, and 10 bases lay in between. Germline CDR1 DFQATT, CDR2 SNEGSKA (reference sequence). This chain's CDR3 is CSARVRDYSNQPQHF. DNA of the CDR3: TGCAGTGCTAGAGTTCGGGACTATAGCAATCAGCCCCAGCATTTT.

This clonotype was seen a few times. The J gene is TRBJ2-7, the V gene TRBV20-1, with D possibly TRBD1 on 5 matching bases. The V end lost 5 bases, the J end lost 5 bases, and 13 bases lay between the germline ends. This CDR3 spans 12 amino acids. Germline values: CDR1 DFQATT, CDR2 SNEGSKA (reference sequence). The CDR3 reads CSARIGRDEQYF. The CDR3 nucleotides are TGCAGTGCTCGAATCGGCAGGGACGAGCAGTACTTC.

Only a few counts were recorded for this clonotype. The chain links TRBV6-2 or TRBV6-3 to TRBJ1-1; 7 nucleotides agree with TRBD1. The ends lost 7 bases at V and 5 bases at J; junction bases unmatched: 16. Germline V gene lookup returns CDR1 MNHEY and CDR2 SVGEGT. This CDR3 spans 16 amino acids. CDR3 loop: CASTLVGGTAGTEAFF. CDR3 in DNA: TGTGCCAGCACCCTCGTTGGAGGGACAGCTGGGACTGAAGCTTTCTTT.

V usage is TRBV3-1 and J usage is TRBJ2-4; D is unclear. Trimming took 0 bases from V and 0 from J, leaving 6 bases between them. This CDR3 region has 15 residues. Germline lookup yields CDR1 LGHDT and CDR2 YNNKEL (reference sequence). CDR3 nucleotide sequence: TGTGCCAGCAGCCAAGACAGCCTAGCCAAAAACATTCAGTACTTC. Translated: CASSQDSLAKNIQYF. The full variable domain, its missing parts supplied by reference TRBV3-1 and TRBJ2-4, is DTAVSQTPKYLVTQMGNDKSIKCEQNLGHDTMYWYKQDSKKFLKIMFSYNNKELIINETVPNRFSPKSPDKAHLNLHINSLELGDSAVYFCASSQDSLAKNIQYFGAGTRLSVL.

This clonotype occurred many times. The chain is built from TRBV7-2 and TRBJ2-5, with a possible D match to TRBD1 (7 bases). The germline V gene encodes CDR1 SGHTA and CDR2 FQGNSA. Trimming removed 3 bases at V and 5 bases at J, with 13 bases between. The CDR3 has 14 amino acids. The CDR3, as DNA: TGTGCCAGCAGCTTCCAGGGGGGACGGGAGACCCAGTACTTC. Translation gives CASSFQGGRETQYF.

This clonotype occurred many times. CDR3 nucleotide sequence: TGTGCCAGCAGTTCCCCGGGGACGGGGAACACTGAAGCTTTCTTT. Protein: CASSSPGTGNTEAFF. This chain links TRBV28 with TRBJ1-1, with D maybe TRBD1 (5 bases). Germline V gene lookup returns CDR1 MDHEN and CDR2 SYDVKM. The germline V and J ends were trimmed by 4 bases and 1 base, with 13 bases remaining between them. CDR3 size: 15 residues.

The CDR3 DNA sequence: TGTGCCAGCACCATAGACAGGCCGAATTACGAGCAGTACTTC. Protein: CASTIDRPNYEQYF. V usage is TRBV28 and J usage is TRBJ2-7, with D perhaps TRBD1 (6 bases). The V gene lost 7 bases and the J gene lost 4 bases, with 17 bases spanning the gap. The germline gives CDR1 MDHEN, CDR2 SYDVKM. The CDR3 sequence is 14 residues long. Drawing the rest from reference TRBV28 and TRBJ2-7, the complete variable domain is DVKVTQSSRYLVKRTGEKVFLECVQDMDHENMFWYRQDPGLGLRLIYFSYDVKMKEKGDIPEGYSVSREKKERFSLILESASTNQTSMYLCASTIDRPNYEQYFGPGTRLTVT.

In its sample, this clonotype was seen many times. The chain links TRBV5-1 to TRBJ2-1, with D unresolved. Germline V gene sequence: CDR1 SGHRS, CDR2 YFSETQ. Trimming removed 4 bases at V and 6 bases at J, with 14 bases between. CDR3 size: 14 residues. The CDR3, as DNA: TGCGCCAGCAGCATAGGGAACCACGGCAATGAGCAGTTCTTC. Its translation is CASSIGNHGNEQFF.

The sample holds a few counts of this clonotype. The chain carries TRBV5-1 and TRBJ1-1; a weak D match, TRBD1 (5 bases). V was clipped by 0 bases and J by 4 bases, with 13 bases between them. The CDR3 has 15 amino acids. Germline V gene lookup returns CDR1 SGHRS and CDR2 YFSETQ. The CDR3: CASSLDWGGSTEAFF. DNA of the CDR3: TGCGCCAGCAGCTTGGATTGGGGGGGGAGCACTGAAGCTTTCTTT.

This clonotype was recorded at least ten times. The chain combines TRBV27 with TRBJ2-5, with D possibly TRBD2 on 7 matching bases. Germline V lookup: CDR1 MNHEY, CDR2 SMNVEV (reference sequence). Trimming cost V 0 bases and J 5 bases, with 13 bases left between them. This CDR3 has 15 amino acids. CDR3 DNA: TGTGCCAGCAGTTTATCGGGGGGGCGCAAGGAGACCCAGTACTTC. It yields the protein CASSLSGGRKETQYF.

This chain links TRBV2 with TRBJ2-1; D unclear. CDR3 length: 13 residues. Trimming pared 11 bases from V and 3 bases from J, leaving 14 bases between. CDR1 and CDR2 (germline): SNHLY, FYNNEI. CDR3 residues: CAGSLTIYNEQFF. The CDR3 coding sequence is TGTGCCGGTAGTTTGACCATCTACAATGAGCAGTTCTTC. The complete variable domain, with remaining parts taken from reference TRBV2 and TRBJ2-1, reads EPEVTQTPSHQVTQMGQEVILRCVPISNHLYFYWYRQILGQKVEFLVSFYNNEISEKSEIFDDQFSVERPDGSNFTLKIRSTKLEDSAMYFCAGSLTIYNEQFFGPGTRLTVL.

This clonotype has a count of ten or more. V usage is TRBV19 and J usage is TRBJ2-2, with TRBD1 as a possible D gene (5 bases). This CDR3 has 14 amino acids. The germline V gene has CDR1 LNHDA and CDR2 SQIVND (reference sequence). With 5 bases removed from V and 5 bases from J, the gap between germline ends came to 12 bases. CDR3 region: CASSPMGRTGELFF. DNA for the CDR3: TGTGCCAGTAGTCCTATGGGGCGGACCGGGGAGCTGTTTTTT.

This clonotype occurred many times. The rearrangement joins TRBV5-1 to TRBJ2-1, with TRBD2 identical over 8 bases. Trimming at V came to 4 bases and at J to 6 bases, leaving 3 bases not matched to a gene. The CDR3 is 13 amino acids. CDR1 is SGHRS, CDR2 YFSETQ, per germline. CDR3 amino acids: CASSTGLVNEQFF. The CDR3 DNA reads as TGCGCCAGCAGCACGGGACTAGTCAATGAGCAGTTCTTC.

The CDR3 DNA reads as TGTGCCATCAGTGACCCGCCAGGGGAGCTGTTTTTT. Its protein is CAISDPPGELFF. This rearrangement joins TRBV10-3 to TRBJ2-2; D remains unclear. The ends were cut back, 3 bases at V and 8 bases at J, with 7 bases in the middle. Germline V lookup: CDR1 ENHRY, CDR2 SYGVKD. The CDR3 has 12 residues.

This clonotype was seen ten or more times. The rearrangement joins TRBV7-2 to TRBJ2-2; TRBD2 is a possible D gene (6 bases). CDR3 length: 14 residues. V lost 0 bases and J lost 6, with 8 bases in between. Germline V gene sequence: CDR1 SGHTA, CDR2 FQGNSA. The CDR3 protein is CASSLAAGSGELFF. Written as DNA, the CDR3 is TGTGCCAGCAGCTTAGCGGCGGGGTCCGGGGAGCTGTTTTTT.